The 8 T cell receptor beta chains below come from one sample, sequenced in a study of regulatory T cells in long-lasting Graves disease. Time point denoted: persistent/refractory GD, antithyroid drugs over 5 years with positive TRAb. Extracted PBMC RNA gave rise to the TCR library. Arm-PCR of CDR3 regions with iRepertoire HTBI primers generated TCR beta libraries. TCRdb analysed the multiplex PCR reads with MiXCR anew, one entry per CDR3 protein. The repertoire holds a few hundred thousand distinct CDR3 sequences, about 20% seen once, with roughly 26% in the top ten. Here the sequenced sample was peripheral blood mononuclear cells (PBMCs), taken when the disease was refractory, from a patient treated with antithyroid drugs. These receptors were taken from a female donor with Graves disease.

V gene TRBV15 combines with J gene TRBJ1-6; 9 nucleotides match TRBD1. Germline V lookup: CDR1 LNHNV, CDR2 YYDKDF (reference sequence). With V trimmed by 5 bases and J by 7 bases, 3 bases remained unmatched. The CDR3 sequence is 14 residues long. CDR3 amino acids: CATSLGTGNSPLHF. The CDR3 DNA follows: TGTGCCACCAGCCTCGGGACAGGGAATTCACCCCTCCACTTT. The full variable domain, its missing parts supplied by reference TRBV15 and TRBJ1-6, is DAMVIQNPRYQVTQFGKPVTLSCSQTLNHNVMYWYQQKSSQAPKLLFHYYDKDFNNEADTPDNFQSRRPNTSFCFLDIRSPGLGDTAMYLCATSLGTGNSPLHFGNGTRLTVT.

The V gene is TRBV6-5, the J gene TRBJ2-7; perhaps TRBD1 as D (5 bases). V gave up 4 bases and J gave up 3 bases, with 16 bases separating them. This CDR3 contains 15 residues. Germline loops: CDR1 MNHEY, CDR2 SVGAGI. CDR3 loop: CASSWVSKGIYEQYF. Written as DNA, the CDR3 is TGTGCCAGCAGTTGGGTTTCCAAGGGGATCTACGAGCAGTACTTC.

The V gene is TRBV6-2 or TRBV6-3, the J gene TRBJ2-5; D not certain. Near its end, the DNA agrees better with TRBJ2-1, so the J call may be wrong. CDR1 and CDR2 from the germline V gene are MNHEY and SVGEGT. The CDR3 is 17 residues long. The CDR3 nucleotides are TGTGCCAGCAGTTACTCTCTAGTTCGATCACTTTTCAATGAGCAGTTCTTC. Translating gives CASSYSLVRSLFNEQFF.

The rearrangement uses TRBV3-1 and TRBJ2-7, with 9 bases lining up with TRBD1. In germline, CDR1 is LGHDT, CDR2 YNNKEL (reference sequence). The CDR3 extends over 15 amino acids. V gave up 3 bases and J gave up 1 base; unmatched junction bases: 4. The CDR3 spells CASSHGTGISYEQYF. CDR3 sequence (DNA): TGTGCCAGCAGCCACGGGACAGGGATTTCCTACGAGCAGTACTTC.

In this sample, this clonotype turned up once. A much larger clone is a single base away; this may be a read error. Since no conserved phenylalanine or tryptophan closes the CDR3, a read error is the likely cause. V usage is TRBV20-1 and J usage is TRBJ1-5; the D is unclear. Trimming cost V 3 bases and J 5 bases, with 17 bases left between them. The germline V gene encodes CDR1 DFQATT and CDR2 SNEGSKA (reference sequence). The CDR3 extends over 15 amino acids. CDR3 nucleotide sequence: TGCAGTGCTAGTTGGCGAGATGACCGATATCAGCCCCAGCATTCT. It codes for CSASWRDDRYQPQHS.

This clonotype appeared many times. The rearrangement uses TRBV2 and TRBJ1-4, with D possibly being TRBD1 (5 bases). CDR1 and CDR2 from the germline V gene are SNHLY and FYNNEI. The CDR3 contains 18 residues. Trimming pared 7 bases from V and 4 bases from J, leaving 25 bases between. In DNA, the CDR3 is TGTGCCAGCAACATCCCCGAGACAGCCCCTGTCGGTAATGAAAAACTGTTTTTT. Its protein product is CASNIPETAPVGNEKLFF.

The V call is TRBV20-1, the J call TRBJ1-4; TRBD1 matches 9 bases. The V segment lost 5 bases and the J segment 6 bases; nucleotides outside the gene matches: 10. CDR1 is DFQATT, CDR2 SNEGSKA, per germline (reference sequence). The CDR3 extends over 15 amino acids. The CDR3 loop reads CSARKAGTGYEKLFF. CDR3 nucleotides: TGCAGTGCTCGAAAAGCCGGGACAGGGTATGAAAAACTGTTTTTT.

This clonotype was picked up many times. The chain links TRBV11-2 to TRBJ1-2; the D gene is possibly TRBD1 (5 bases). This CDR3 has 16 amino acids. Germline V gene lookup returns CDR1 SGHAT and CDR2 FQNNGV. Trimming took 5 bases from V and 6 from J, leaving 22 bases between them. CDR3 sequence (DNA): TGTGCCAGCAGCCGAGCCCATGGGGAGGGGAGTAATGGCTACACCTTC. Encoded protein: CASSRAHGEGSNGYTF.